One sample yielded the 24 T cell receptor beta chains listed below, sequenced in a study of T cell responses to AZD1222 COVID-19 vaccine. Using immunoSEQ multiplex PCR, the repertoire was profiled, and TCRdb retains in-frame clones only, with some absent. There are around 120,000 clones in the sample; around 87% occur only once, and approximately 1.1% lies in the top ten. The sample consisted of peripheral blood, taken on day 0 of AZD1222 vaccination. The receptors come from an adult in good health.

This rearrangement joins TRBV27 to TRBJ2-7; 7 bases line up with TRBD1. V shed 2 bases, J shed 2 bases, and the junction held 6 bases outside the gene matches. The CDR3 is 15 residues long. Germline loops: CDR1 MNHEY, CDR2 SMNVEV (reference sequence). The CDR3 is CASSLGDSPTYEQYF. In DNA form, the CDR3 reads TGTGCCAGCAGTTTAGGGGACAGCCCGACCTACGAGCAGTACTTC.

V gene TRBV18 combines with J gene TRBJ2-7; 9 nucleotides align to TRBD2. The CDR3 runs 15 residues. From germline, CDR1 is KGHSH and CDR2 LQKENI. Trimming cost V 3 bases and J 3 bases; bases outside gene matches: 6. In DNA form, the CDR3 reads TGTGCCAGCTCACCCGGCCTAGCGGGGAACTACGAGCAGTACTTC. This codes for CASSPGLAGNYEQYF.

CDR3 DNA sequence: TGTGCCAGCAGTGAAAGGGGAGCCTACGAGCAGTACTTC. This codes for CASSERGAYEQYF. V is TRBV6-1 and J is TRBJ2-7, with D possibly called TRBD1 or TRBD2 (5 bases each). Germline-derived CDR1 and CDR2 are MNHNS and SASEGT. The CDR3 covers 13 residues. V lost 2 bases, J lost 2 bases, and 7 bases lay in between.

The CDR3 DNA reads TGTGCCAGCAACCTCGTCGGCCCCTACGAGCAGTACTTC. It codes for CASNLVGPYEQYF. V and J are TRBV7-9 and TRBJ2-7, with D unresolved. Trimming removed 7 bases from V and 2 bases from J, with 12 bases in between. Germline V lookup: CDR1 SEHNR, CDR2 FQNEAQ (reference sequence). This CDR3 region has 13 residues.

The rearrangement uses TRBV5-1 and TRBJ2-7; D not certain. The germline V gene has CDR1 SGHRS and CDR2 YFSETQ. The CDR3 totals 14 residues. Trimming removed 4 bases at V and 2 bases at J, with 13 bases between. The CDR3 coding sequence is TGCGCCAGCAGCCTCGAAGACCCAGCCTACGAGCAGTACTTC. Protein: CASSLEDPAYEQYF.

Only a few counts were recorded for this clone. The genes are TRBV6-2 or TRBV6-3 and TRBJ2-2; possibly TRBD2 for D (5 bases). Trimming removed 2 bases at V and 6 bases at J, with 13 bases between. From germline, CDR1 is MNHEY and CDR2 SVGEGT. This CDR3 spans 15 amino acids. In DNA form, the CDR3 reads TGTGCCAGCAGTTACGGCGGGTCCCACGCCGGGGAGCTGTTTTTT. Protein product: CASSYGGSHAGELFF.

This sequence joins TRBV20-1 and TRBJ2-1; 8 bases match TRBD2. The CDR3 runs to 15 residues. V lost 3 bases, J lost 7 bases, and 11 bases stayed unmatched. Germline CDR1 reads DFQATT; CDR2 reads SNEGSKA (reference sequence). Here the CDR3 DNA reads TGCAGTGCTAGTATCGCGGGGCGCGGGGGGAATGAGCAGTTCTTC. As protein: CSASIAGRGGNEQFF.

As concerns this clone: The same CDR3 can be traced to other DNA sequences in this sample. CDR3 sequence: CASSFGGELFF. In DNA, the CDR3 is TGTGCCAGCAGCTTCGGCGGGGAGCTGTTTTTT. The chain joins TRBV7-9 to TRBJ2-2; D gene unclear. With 3 bases removed from V and 7 bases from J, the gap between germline ends came to 3 bases. Germline V gene sequence: CDR1 SEHNR, CDR2 FQNEAQ (reference sequence). The CDR3 totals 11 residues.

V and J are TRBV14 and TRBJ2-1; 12 nucleotides match TRBD2. The CDR3 covers 22 residues. The germline V gene encodes CDR1 SGHDN and CDR2 FVKESK. V shed 3 bases and J 0 bases; nucleotides not matched to a gene: 18. CDR3 sequence (DNA): TGTGCCAGCAGCCATTTCCTAGCGGGGGGGCGATCCTCTAAGGGCTCCTACAATGAGCAGTTCTTC. Protein: CASSHFLAGGRSSKGSYNEQFF. Looking up the rest from reference TRBV14 and TRBJ2-1 gives the full variable domain: EAGVTQFPSHSVIEKGQTVTLRCDPISGHDNLYWYRRVMGKEIKFLLHFVKESKQDESGMPNNRFLAERTGGTYSTLKVQPAELEDSGVYFCASSHFLAGGRSSKGSYNEQFFGPGTRLTVL.

The V and J genes are TRBV7-9 and TRBJ1-1; D unclear. CDR1 and CDR2 from the germline V gene are SEHNR and FQNEAQ (reference sequence). CDR3 size: 12 residues. The ends were cut back, 2 bases at V and 4 bases at J, with 5 bases in the middle. CDR3: CASSLSSTEAFF. CDR3 coding DNA: TGTGCCAGCAGCTTATCTTCCACTGAAGCTTTCTTT.

This clone was observed a few times. The CDR3 bases are TGTGCCAGCAGCTCGCACGGGAATGAGCAGTTCTTC. This gives the protein CASSSHGNEQFF. This rearrangement joins TRBV7-2 to TRBJ2-1; D is ambiguous. The CDR3 contains 12 residues. The germline CDR1 and CDR2 sequences are SGHTA and FQGNSA. V gave up 4 bases and J gave up 7 bases, with 8 bases separating them. The full variable domain, in which reference TRBV7-2 and TRBJ2-1 provide the parts outside the CDR3, is GAGVSQSPSNKVTEKGKDVELRCDPISGHTALYWYRQSLGQGLEFLIYFQGNSAPDKSGLPSDRFSAERTGGSVSTLTIQRTQQEDSAVYLCASSSHGNEQFFGPGTRLTVL.

The chain joins TRBV12-3 or TRBV12-4 to TRBJ1-1, with D possibly TRBD1 on 6 matching bases. Between the trimmed V and J ends, which lost 5 bases and 4 bases, there was a span of 11 bases. The CDR3 has 13 residues. For the CDR3, the DNA is TGTGCCAGCAGTCTTCAGGGGCGCACTGAAGCTTTCTTT. Translating it yields CASSLQGRTEAFF.

The genes are TRBV4-2 and TRBJ2-3, with D maybe TRBD2 (6 bases). Between the trimmed V and J ends, which lost 5 bases and 0 bases, there was a span of 15 bases. This CDR3 has 16 amino acids. CDR1 LGHNA and CDR2 YNFKEQ come from the germline V gene. In DNA form, the CDR3 reads TGTGCCAGCAGCGCAGACCTAGCGTCGAGCACAGATACGCAGTATTTT. It translates to CASSADLASSTDTQYF.

V gene TRBV7-9 combines with J gene TRBJ1-2; D may be TRBD1 (5 bases). The ends were cut back, 1 base at V and 5 bases at J, with 11 bases in the middle. Germline V CDR1 and CDR2: SEHNR, FQNEAQ (reference sequence). This CDR3 is 14 amino acids long. CDR3 DNA sequence: TGTGCCAGCAGCTTAGTACAGGCCCCATATGGCTACACCTTC. Translated, it gives CASSLVQAPYGYTF.

V is TRBV7-9 and J is TRBJ1-1, with TRBD1 as a possible D gene (5 bases). V was shortened by 0 bases and J by 7 bases, with 6 bases between the two germline ends. CDR3 length: 12 residues. The germline CDR1 and CDR2 sequences are SEHNR and FQNEAQ (reference sequence). The DNA of the CDR3 is TGTGCCAGCAGCTTAGCCCAGGGTGAAGCTTTCTTT. Translated, it gives CASSLAQGEAFF.

The chain has TRBV6-6 and TRBJ2-7; no definite D call. Trimming cost V 8 bases and J 5 bases, with 13 bases left between them. The CDR3 covers 12 residues. Germline assignment: CDR1 MNHNY and CDR2 SVGAGI (reference sequence). CDR3 nucleotides: TGTGCCAGCGGGCAGGCTGGGAACGAGCAGTACTTC. The encoded protein is CASGQAGNEQYF.

The chain links TRBV4-1 to TRBJ2-3, with 8 positions matching TRBD2. V trimming: 10 bases; J trimming: 2 bases; junction bases outside the gene matches: 5. This CDR3 spans 13 amino acids. Per the germline V gene, CDR1 is MGHRA and CDR2 is YSYEKL. CDR3 residues: CATRGGYTDTQYF. As DNA, the CDR3 is TGCGCCACACGCGGGGGGTACACAGATACGCAGTATTTT.

The chain has TRBV29-1 and TRBJ1-2; 9 nucleotides line up with TRBD1. The CDR3 has 12 residues. Germline assignment: CDR1 SQVTM and CDR2 ANQGSEA. The J segment lost 2 bases and the V segment lost 7 bases, leaving 2 bases of the junction unmatched. CDR3: CSAGQGNYGYTF. The DNA of the CDR3 is TGCAGCGCGGGACAGGGAAACTATGGCTACACCTTC.

The chain links TRBV19 to TRBJ1-2; 7 nucleotides agree with TRBD1. The CDR3 consists of 15 residues. V shed 3 bases, J shed 6 bases, and the junction held 10 bases outside the gene matches. Germline V gene data show CDR1 as LNHDA and CDR2 as SQIVND (reference sequence). CDR3 loop: CASSIWKRGPHGYTF. The CDR3 coding sequence is TGTGCCAGTAGTATCTGGAAGAGGGGGCCTCATGGCTACACCTTC.

The chain carries TRBV18 and TRBJ2-1, with a tentative D call TRBD2 (7 bases). V lost 3 bases and J 14 bases, leaving 17 bases between the germline ends. The CDR3 extends over 13 amino acids. Germline CDR1 is KGHSH and CDR2 is LQKENI. The CDR3 sequence: CASSPAGALQEFF. CDR3 bases: TGTGCCAGCTCACCCGCGGGGGCCCTCCAGGAGTTCTTC.

The chain is built from TRBV2 and TRBJ1-4; 7 positions agree with TRBD1. This CDR3 contains 15 residues. Trimming at V came to 3 bases and at J to 3 bases, leaving 4 bases not matched to a gene. CDR1 and CDR2 (germline): SNHLY, FYNNEI. CDR3 residues: CASSDPGTANEKLFF. CDR3 in DNA: TGTGCCAGCAGTGACCCCGGGACAGCTAATGAAAAACTGTTTTTT.

The chain has TRBV6-2 or TRBV6-3 and TRBJ2-1; no definite D call. The V and J ends lost 6 bases and 7 bases respectively, with 16 bases between them. The germline V gene encodes CDR1 MNHEY and CDR2 SVGEGT. The CDR3 has 14 residues. CDR3 bases: TGTGCCAGCAGCCTAGTTTCCTTACAGAATGAGCAGTTCTTC. Its protein is CASSLVSLQNEQFF.

V usage is TRBV10-1 and J usage is TRBJ1-4; 7 positions match TRBD1. Per the germline V gene, CDR1 is WNHNN and CDR2 is SYGVQD (reference sequence). The J segment lost 4 bases and the V segment lost 9 bases, leaving 8 bases of the junction unmatched. This CDR3 is built from 14 residues. The CDR3 spells CARAGGRNNEKLFF. Here the CDR3 DNA reads TGCGCCAGGGCAGGGGGTAGGAATAATGAAAAACTGTTTTTT.

The genes are TRBV6-5 and TRBJ2-5; either TRBD1 or TRBD2 may fit D (6 bases each). From germline, CDR1 is MNHEY and CDR2 SVGAGI. V gave up 5 bases and J gave up 3 bases, with 13 bases separating them. The length of the CDR3 is 14 residues. The DNA for the CDR3 is TGTGCCAGCAGTACGGGGGCCGGGGAAGAGACCCAGTACTTC. This codes for CASSTGAGEETQYF.